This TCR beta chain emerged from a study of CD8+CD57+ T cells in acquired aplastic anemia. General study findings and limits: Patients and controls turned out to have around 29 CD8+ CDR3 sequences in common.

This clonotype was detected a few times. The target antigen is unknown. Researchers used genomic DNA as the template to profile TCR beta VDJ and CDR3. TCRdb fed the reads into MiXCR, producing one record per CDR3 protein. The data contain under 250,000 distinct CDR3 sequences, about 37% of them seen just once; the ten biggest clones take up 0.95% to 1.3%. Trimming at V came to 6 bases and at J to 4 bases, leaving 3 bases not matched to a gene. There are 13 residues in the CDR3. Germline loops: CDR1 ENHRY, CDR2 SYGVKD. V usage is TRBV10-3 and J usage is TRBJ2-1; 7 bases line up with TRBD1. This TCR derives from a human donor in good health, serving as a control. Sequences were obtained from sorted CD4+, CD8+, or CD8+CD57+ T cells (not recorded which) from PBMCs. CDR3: CAISGTAYNEQFF. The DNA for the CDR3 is TGTGCCATCAGCGGGACAGCATACAATGAGCAGTTCTTC.